These T cell receptor beta chains were read from a single sample in a study of early T cells in non-severe SARS-CoV-2 infection. TCRdb analysed the 5' RACE reads with MiXCR anew, one entry per CDR3 protein. The table includes 30,000 to 45,000 distinct CDR3 sequences, 5% to 6% detected once. Sequencing was done on a sample of whole blood. The source of these receptors is an adult who was a healthcare worker with PCR-confirmed SARS-CoV-2 infection or an uninfected control (not recorded which). CDR3s include the opening cysteine and the closing phenylalanine or tryptophan.

len,v_gene,CDR3aa
14,TRBV15,CATSRGGNYNEQFF
15,TRBV5-8,CASSLWGSGLNEQFF
15,TRBV7-2,CASSSSGRTLGEQYF
16,TRBV7-6,CASSYGPGRSYNEQFF
19,TRBV12-5,CASGLALSSGTGINQPQHF
13,TRBV6-5,CASSPDSAYGYTF
16,TRBV7-9,CASSLALGSGYNEQFF
11,TRBV12-5,CASGYQETQYF
18,TRBV10-2,CASTPRTGQTTGANVLTF
14,TRBV5-5,CASSLIAGADTQYF
14,TRBV5-6,CASSAAGGRSIQYF
14,TRBV11-2,CASSPPWGAYEQYF
14,TRBV25-1,CASSGSGSGTEAFF
16,TRBV24-1,CATSEAGTGPTGELFF
15,TRBV7-2,CASSWSTSSNYGYTF
16,TRBV6-6,CASSYTLLGGAGEQFF
15,TRBV7-8,CASSLGLGTYNEQFF
15,TRBV12-3/TRBV12-4,CASSGTGATGEKLFF
13,TRBV12-3/TRBV12-4,CASSLKGNTEAFF
17,TRBV4-3,CASSQDLPGFGTDTQYF
13,TRBV20-1,CSARVTGRDTQYF
15,TRBV24-1,CATSDHGTGDEKLFF
15,TRBV19,CASRRTGDYNQPQHF
14,TRBV18,CASSPVAINYGYTF
15,TRBV12-3/TRBV12-4,CASSQSGTSGETQYF
15,TRBV10-3,CAISEEGLDQETQYF
16,TRBV19,CASSSPSGPSTDTQYF
15,TRBV19,CASSPQRGTHGTQYF
13,TRBV5-6,CASTYLAEETQYF
16,TRBV9,CASSVGGQGTGNTIYF
15,TRBV6-1,CASSPTENSNQPQHF
15,TRBV6-5,CASSYSGGGSYGYTF
13,TRBV7-2,CASSLDRGDEQYF
14,TRBV12-3/TRBV12-4,CASSSPDTGTEAFF
15,TRBV12-3/TRBV12-4,CASSFSRGHGNIQYF
13,TRBV2,CASSEQGYHEQFF
15,TRBV7-8,CASSAHRGPSQPQHF
14,TRBV11-2,CASSFYSGQETQYF
12,TRBV11-2,CASSLALYEQYF
14,TRBV20-1,CSAYTGQGAYGYTF
13,TRBV6-2/TRBV6-3,CASSRTGVSRTFF
16,TRBV6-2/TRBV6-3,CASNIGTGGAYTEAFF
16,TRBV25-1,CASRTLGGGVTDTQYF
10,TRBV29-1,CSVAWETQYF
16,TRBV19,CASSIGLAGSLNEQFF
13,TRBV20-1,CSAPTGVGTEAFF
14,TRBV9,CASRKDRGLNEQYF
16,TRBV27,CASSSPSGRAYNEQFF
13,TRBV12-5,CASGLVHRSEQYF
16,TRBV21-1,CASSKKLFTGLNIQYF
15,TRBV30,CAWRVAGGGTDTQYF